The 17 T cell receptor beta chains given below trace back to one sample, sequenced in a study of T-cell memory formation after mild COVID-19. TCRdb used MiXCR to reprocess the 5' RACE reads, holding one entry per CDR3 protein. The sample includes just under 350,000 distinct CDR3 sequences, 10% to 15% of them seen just once. Sequenced material: PBMCs or a T cell subset sorted from them (not recorded which). Receptor source: a man between 18 and 29 years old who had mild COVID-19 (a few samples of this study predate the infection). Cell type and time point are not known.

This clonotype was counted ten times or more. This chain's CDR3 is CASSLLGAEQFF. The DNA for the CDR3 is TGTGCCAGCAGCCTCCTAGGAGCCGAGCAGTTCTTC. This rearrangement joins TRBV7-9 to TRBJ2-1, with D hard to call. The ends were cut back, 5 bases at V and 10 bases at J, with 12 bases in the middle. Germline V gene sequence: CDR1 SEHNR, CDR2 FQNEAQ (reference sequence). This CDR3 has 12 residues. The full variable domain, completed using reference TRBV7-9 and TRBJ2-1, is DTGVSQNPRHKITKRGQNVTFRCDPISEHNRLYWYRQTLGQGPEFLTYFQNEAQLEKSRLLSDRFSAERPKGSFSTLEIQRTEQGDSAMYLCASSLLGAEQFFGPGTRLTVL.

This chain joins TRBV18 and TRBJ1-3, with 9 bases matching TRBD1. Germline CDR1 KGHSH, CDR2 LQKENI. The CDR3 runs to 16 residues. J was trimmed by 0 bases and V by 4 bases; bases with no gene match: 4. In DNA form, the CDR3 reads TGTGCCAGCTCACTGGGACAGGGTGGCTCTGGAAACACCATATATTTT. Translating gives CASSLGQGGSGNTIYF.

This clonotype has only a few counts. This chain connects TRBV7-2 to TRBJ1-1; D is perhaps TRBD1 (6 bases). CDR3 size: 15 residues. Looked up from germline, CDR1 is SGHTA and CDR2 is FQGNSA. Trimming stripped 4 bases from V and 0 bases from J, with 12 bases between. Here the CDR3 reads CASSSTGTMNTEAFF. Written as DNA, the CDR3 is TGTGCCAGCAGCTCAACAGGGACCATGAACACTGAAGCTTTCTTT.

The chain links TRBV4-2 to TRBJ2-3; D assignment may be TRBD1 or TRBD2 (6 bases each). Germline V gene sequence: CDR1 LGHNA, CDR2 YNFKEQ. This CDR3 comprises 13 residues. Trimming removed 4 bases from V and 7 bases from J, with 12 bases in between. CDR3 protein: CASSPGGPNTQYF. CDR3 DNA: TGTGCCAGCAGCCCCGGGGGCCCGAATACGCAGTATTTT.

CDR3 residues: CASSQGGQSVYGYTF. Here the CDR3 DNA reads TGCGCCAGCAGCCAAGGCGGTCAGTCTGTCTATGGCTACACCTTC. The V call is TRBV4-3, the J call TRBJ1-2, with D unclear. Between the trimmed V and J ends, which lost 1 base and 4 bases, there was a span of 13 bases. The CDR3 is made up of 15 amino acids. Germline V gene lookup returns CDR1 LGHNA and CDR2 YSLEER.

This sequence joins TRBV24-1 and TRBJ2-7, with a weak D call TRBD1 (5 bases). The CDR3 is 12 residues long. CDR1 is KGHDR and CDR2 is SFDVKD in the germline V gene. V lost 5 bases, J lost 3 bases, and 7 bases lay in between. CDR3 nucleotides: TGTGCCACCAGTGTAGACAGCTACGAGCAGTACTTC. Its protein is CATSVDSYEQYF.

The gene calls are TRBV20-1 and TRBJ1-5, with 7 nucleotides matching TRBD1. This CDR3 spans 13 amino acids. V lost 6 bases, J lost 4 bases, and 6 bases stayed unmatched. Looked up from germline, CDR1 is DFQATT and CDR2 is SNEGSKA (reference sequence). The CDR3 DNA reads as TGCAGTGCGGAAGGGACAGCGAATCAGCCCCAGCATTTT. As protein: CSAEGTANQPQHF.

This clonotype was found a few times. The chain recombines TRBV7-2 with TRBJ1-2, with 10 bases matching TRBD1. Trimming took 5 bases from V and 4 from J; bases not matched to a gene: 4. Per the germline V gene, CDR1 is SGHTA and CDR2 is FQGNSA. The CDR3 consists of 14 residues. The CDR3 DNA reads as TGTGCCAGCAGCCCGGGACAGGGGACCTATGGCTACACCTTC. Its protein is CASSPGQGTYGYTF.

This clonotype was counted ten times or more. The chain carries TRBV4-1 and TRBJ2-7; TRBD1 might be the D (5 bases). Trimming pared 0 bases from V and 6 bases from J, leaving 15 bases between. CDR1 MGHRA and CDR2 YSYEKL come from the germline V gene. The length of the CDR3 is 15 residues. CDR3 residues: CASSQDHRTFSEQYV. CDR3 nucleotides: TGCGCCAGCAGCCAAGATCACCGGACATTTTCCGAGCAGTACGTC.

The chain joins TRBV18 to TRBJ1-1; 8 nucleotides match TRBD1. V shed 2 bases and J 4 bases; nucleotides not matched to a gene: 15. There are 18 residues in the CDR3. From germline, CDR1 is KGHSH and CDR2 LQKENI. CDR3 region: CASSPLDSGETGGTEAFF. The CDR3 DNA sequence: TGTGCCAGCTCACCATTAGATTCGGGGGAAACAGGGGGCACTGAAGCTTTCTTT.

This clonotype was found a few times. V usage is TRBV20-1 and J usage is TRBJ1-1, with D uncertain. Trimming removed 3 bases at V and 0 bases at J, with 8 bases between. This CDR3 spans 13 amino acids. The germline V gene has CDR1 DFQATT and CDR2 SNEGSKA (reference sequence). The CDR3 loop reads CSASGSMNTEAFF. In DNA, the CDR3 is TGCAGTGCTAGCGGCAGCATGAACACTGAAGCTTTCTTT.

There are a few counts of this clonotype. This chain connects TRBV12-3 or TRBV12-4 to TRBJ2-1; D not resolved. Trimming took 6 bases from V and 5 from J, leaving 17 bases between them. The CDR3 is 15 residues long. The CDR3 sequence: CASSPSMLSDNEQFF. Here the CDR3 DNA reads TGTGCCAGCAGCCCAAGCATGCTGTCGGACAATGAGCAGTTCTTC.

This clonotype was observed many times. V gene TRBV2 combines with J gene TRBJ2-7, with a tentative D call TRBD1 (5 bases). This CDR3 comprises 12 residues. V gave up 6 bases and J gave up 3 bases, with 9 bases separating them. Germline CDR1 SNHLY, CDR2 FYNNEI. CDR3 sequence reads: CASSRDSYEQYV. The CDR3 DNA reads as TGTGCCAGCAGCCGCGACAGCTACGAGCAGTACGTC.

The V and J genes are TRBV11-1 and TRBJ2-7; TRBD1 aligns across 7 bases. Germline V gene data show CDR1 as SGHAT and CDR2 as FQDESV (reference sequence). This CDR3 region has 13 residues. With V trimmed by 8 bases and J by 5 bases, 9 bases remained unmatched. This CDR3 is CASGMMRGHEQYF. In nucleotides, the CDR3 is TGTGCCAGCGGAATGATGAGGGGGCACGAGCAGTACTTC.

In its sample, this clonotype was seen many times. The J gene is TRBJ1-1, the V gene TRBV12-3 or TRBV12-4; no definite D call. Trimming removed 3 bases at V and 1 base at J, with 6 bases between. The CDR3 sequence is 13 residues long. CDR3 residues: CASSFAPNTEAFF. The CDR3 nucleotides are TGTGCCAGCAGTTTCGCCCCGAACACTGAAGCTTTCTTT.

This clonotype was detected a few times. The chain couples TRBV27 to TRBJ2-1; D is ambiguous. The length of the CDR3 is 12 residues. Germline V gene lookup returns CDR1 MNHEY and CDR2 SMNVEV (reference sequence). V was shortened by 5 bases and J by 5 bases, with 7 bases between the two germline ends. CDR3 loop: CASSTINNEQFF. The CDR3 DNA is TGTGCCAGCAGTACGATCAACAATGAGCAGTTCTTC.

This clonotype appeared a few times. This chain joins TRBV4-1 and TRBJ1-5; D remains unclear. V lost 0 bases, J lost 4 bases, and 16 bases lay in between. Germline values: CDR1 MGHRA, CDR2 YSYEKL. The CDR3 spans 17 residues. The CDR3 region has the DNA TGCGCCAGCAGCCAAGAGGTTCCGTCTAGGAGGAATCAGCCCCAGCATTTT. Encoded protein: CASSQEVPSRRNQPQHF.